Presented here are 28 T cell receptor beta chains from one specimen sequenced in a study of control samples from healthy donors and cancer patients. Some clones are missing from TCRdb's copy, which holds only in-frame ones; the method was immunoSEQ multiplex PCR. The table lists about 190,000 clones, about 90% of them singletons. Sequenced input: blood. Receptors were obtained from a man aged 25-45 years in good health.

V is TRBV29-1 and J is TRBJ1-5; no definite D call. Germline values: CDR1 SQVTM, CDR2 ANQGSEA. The CDR3 contains 12 residues. V shed 7 bases and J shed 2 bases, with 9 bases lying between them. In nucleotides, the CDR3 is TGCAGCGCAAAGCAGGGCAATCAGCCCCAGCATTTT. Residues: CSAKQGNQPQHF.

This chain connects TRBV9 to TRBJ1-2; tentative D call: TRBD1 (6 bases). Trimming took off 0 bases at V and 14 bases at J, with 17 bases between the two ends. The CDR3 length is 13 residues. CDR1 and CDR2 from the germline V gene are SGDLS and YYNGEE. The CDR3 nucleotides are TGTGCCAGCAGCGTAGTAGAGTCTTGGGGACAAACCTTC. It yields the protein CASSVVESWGQTF.

V usage is TRBV7-9 and J usage is TRBJ1-1; 9 bases fit TRBD1. Trimming took 3 bases from V and 0 from J; bases not matched to a gene: 5. The CDR3 contains 16 residues. The germline V gene encodes CDR1 SEHNR and CDR2 FQNEAQ (reference sequence). The CDR3 is CASSLGTGSLNTEAFF. The DNA of the CDR3 is TGTGCCAGCAGCTTGGGGACAGGGTCCTTGAACACTGAAGCTTTCTTT.

This rearrangement joins TRBV2 to TRBJ1-5; D is unresolved. Trimming left V 4 bases short and J 0 bases short, with 10 bases between. The CDR3 runs 15 residues. The germline CDR1 and CDR2 sequences are SNHLY and FYNNEI. The CDR3 DNA sequence: TGTGCCAGCAGTGGTGTTCAAGATAGCAATCAGCCCCAGCATTTT. The encoded protein is CASSGVQDSNQPQHF.

The V and J genes are TRBV6-5 and TRBJ1-2; D possibly corresponds to TRBD1 (6 bases). The ends were cut back, 3 bases at V and 7 bases at J, with 21 bases in the middle. From germline, CDR1 is MNHEY and CDR2 SVGAGI. The CDR3 consists of 16 residues. CDR3 sequence reads: CASSYPTGPSRGGYTF. For the CDR3, the DNA is TGTGCCAGCAGTTATCCGACAGGACCCTCCAGGGGTGGCTACACCTTC.

The rearrangement uses TRBV6-5 and TRBJ2-5; D is ambiguous. CDR3 length equals 15 residues. Per the germline V gene, CDR1 is MNHEY and CDR2 is SVGAGI. V was cut by 5 bases and J by 2 bases, with 15 bases left in between. DNA of the CDR3: TGTGCCAGCAGTAACCCGCGGACCGGACAAGAGACCCAGTACTTC. Its translation is CASSNPRTGQETQYF.

The genes are TRBV3-1 (or the pseudogene TRBV3-2) and TRBJ1-3; a weak D match, TRBD1 (5 bases). Between the trimmed V and J ends, which lost 5 bases and 0 bases, there was a span of 11 bases. Germline V gene data show CDR1 as LGHDT and CDR2 as YNNKEL (reference sequence). This CDR3 contains 15 residues. The CDR3 DNA reads as TGTGCCAGCAGCGGGGCGGGTGGCTCTGGAAACACCATATATTTT. It codes for CASSGAGGSGNTIYF.

The chain's CDR3 is CASSSGQGADEQFF. For the CDR3, the DNA is TGTGCCAGCAGCTCGGGACAGGGGGCGGATGAGCAGTTCTTC. The J gene is TRBJ2-1, the V gene TRBV7-3; 12 nucleotides match TRBD1. Per the germline V gene, CDR1 is SGHTA and CDR2 is FQGTGA. V was pared by 4 bases and J by 8 bases, with 3 bases of the junction left unmatched. This CDR3 spans 14 amino acids.

This clone occurred once. The chain has TRBV10-2 and TRBJ1-5, with D possibly being TRBD1 (5 bases). CDR3 length: 15 amino acids. V was cut by 2 bases and J by 3 bases, with 11 bases left in between. CDR1 WSHSY and CDR2 SAAADI come from the germline V gene. CDR3 DNA sequence: TGCGCCAGCAGTGAGAGGGGACCACACAATCAGCCCCAGCATTTT. It yields the protein CASSERGPHNQPQHF.

This clone was observed a handful of times. V usage is TRBV24-1 and J usage is TRBJ2-3; D is unresolved. CDR3 length: 14 residues. Germline V gives CDR1 KGHDR, CDR2 SFDVKD. The V end was cut by 3 bases, the J end by 4 bases, with 10 bases between. The CDR3 DNA follows: TGTGCCACCAGTGATCCATCCGGGCCAGATACGCAGTATTTT. Amino acids: CATSDPSGPDTQYF.

The rearrangement uses TRBV9 and TRBJ2-2; TRBD2 is a possible D gene (5 bases). Germline CDR1 and CDR2: SGDLS and YYNGEE. The CDR3 totals 14 residues. The ends were cut back, 3 bases at V and 7 bases at J, with 13 bases in the middle. CDR3 sequence: CASSATRGSGELFF. The DNA for the CDR3 is TGTGCCAGCAGCGCCACCCGGGGAAGCGGGGAGCTGTTTTTT.

The V call is TRBV27, the J call TRBJ2-7; D is unclear. From germline, CDR1 is MNHEY and CDR2 SMNVEV (reference sequence). The CDR3 runs to 13 residues. V was trimmed by 3 bases and J by 5 bases, leaving 11 bases between them. The CDR3 region is CASSLSLSDEQYF. The CDR3 nucleotides are TGTGCCAGCAGTTTGTCACTTTCGGACGAGCAGTACTTC.

The chain joins TRBV3-1 (or the pseudogene TRBV3-2) to TRBJ2-5; D remains ambiguous. This CDR3 has 17 amino acids. Germline V CDR1 and CDR2: LGHDT, YNNKEL (reference sequence). With 2 bases removed from V and 0 bases from J, the gap between germline ends came to 16 bases. CDR3 protein: CASSQSRGPTYQETQYF. In DNA form, the CDR3 reads TGTGCCAGCAGCCAATCCCGAGGACCTACGTACCAAGAGACCCAGTACTTC.

The V gene is TRBV5-4, the J gene TRBJ1-6; no definite D call. In germline, CDR1 is SGHNT, CDR2 YYREEE (reference sequence). The V end was cut by 1 base, the J end by 8 bases, with 10 bases between. The CDR3 is made up of 14 amino acids. The CDR3 spells CASSLKGIDSPLHF. In nucleotides, the CDR3 is TGTGCCAGCAGCTTGAAGGGTATAGATTCACCCCTCCACTTT.

The count of this clone is one. The genes are TRBV6-4 and TRBJ1-2; tentative D call: TRBD1 (5 bases). Germline V gene sequence: CDR1 MRHNA, CDR2 SNTAGT. V lost 5 bases to trimming and J lost 4 bases, with 11 bases between them. This CDR3 comprises 13 residues. The CDR3 sequence is CASSRDGTYGYTF. The CDR3 bases are TGTGCCAGCAGTCGTGACGGGACCTATGGCTACACCTTC.

The gene calls are TRBV6-5 and TRBJ2-3, with D possibly matching TRBD1 (6 bases). Trimming took off 6 bases at V and 1 base at J, with 14 bases between the two ends. The CDR3 is 15 amino acids. Germline loops: CDR1 MNHEY, CDR2 SVGAGI. The CDR3, as DNA: TGTGCCAGCAGGGCTGGGGGCACGGGCACAGATACGCAGTATTTT. Protein product: CASRAGGTGTDTQYF.

The chain carries TRBV6-5 and TRBJ2-2, with D tentatively TRBD2 (5 bases). Germline assignment: CDR1 MNHEY and CDR2 SVGAGI. This CDR3 has 13 amino acids. V lost 8 bases and J lost 0, with 7 bases in between. CDR3 in DNA: TGTGCCAGCTGCGGGCCGAACACCGGGGAGCTGTTTTTT. This translates into CASCGPNTGELFF.

The chain combines TRBV18 with TRBJ2-7; tentative D call: TRBD2 (6 bases). CDR3 size: 13 residues. The germline CDR1 and CDR2 sequences are KGHSH and LQKENI. V lost 2 bases, J lost 6 bases, and 11 bases lay in between. The CDR3, as DNA: TGTGCCAGCTCACCAGGGGGGTCCGTCGAGCAGTACTTC. This translates into CASSPGGSVEQYF. The full variable domain, with the rest looked up from reference TRBV18 and TRBJ2-7, is NAGVMQNPRHLVRRRGQEARLRCSPMKGHSHVYWYRQLPEEGLKFMVYLQKENIIDESGMPKERFSAEFPKEGPSILRIQQVVRGDSAAYFCASSPGGSVEQYFGPGTRLTVT.

The genes are TRBV30 and TRBJ1-1, with 8 nucleotides matching TRBD1. After removal of 5 bases from V and 5 bases from J, the junction contained 4 bases not matched to a gene. The CDR3 contains 12 residues. Germline CDR1 is GTSNPN and CDR2 is SVGIG (reference sequence). The CDR3 DNA sequence: TGTGCCTGGGGCCGGGACAGGACTGAAGCTTTCTTT. It encodes CAWGRDRTEAFF.

V usage is TRBV11-2 and J usage is TRBJ2-7; the D is unclear. The CDR3 loop spans 13 amino acids. Trimming shortened V by 3 bases and J by 5 bases, and 11 bases separated the two germline ends. Looked up from germline, CDR1 is SGHAT and CDR2 is FQNNGV. The CDR3 DNA reads as TGTGCCAGCAGCTTGGCACAGTCGGACGAGCAGTACTTC. Translation: CASSLAQSDEQYF.

V usage is TRBV6-1 and J usage is TRBJ1-2, with a possible D match to TRBD1 (6 bases). The germline V gene encodes CDR1 MNHNS and CDR2 SASEGT. This CDR3 contains 12 residues. With 11 bases removed from V and 6 bases from J, the gap between germline ends came to 16 bases. CDR3 coding DNA: TGTGCCCATGCCCTAGGGGGGGATGGCTACACCTTC. Protein sequence: CAHALGGDGYTF.

The rearrangement links TRBV5-1 to TRBJ2-7; the D gene is possibly TRBD1 (6 bases). CDR1 and CDR2 from the germline V gene are SGHRS and YFSETQ. V dropped 10 bases and J dropped 2 bases, with 19 bases sitting between them. The CDR3 runs 14 residues. CDR3 in DNA: TGCGCCTCCTCAGGGGTACGGCAGACCTACGAGCAGTACTTC. As protein: CASSGVRQTYEQYF.

V and J are TRBV2 and TRBJ2-7; D perhaps matches TRBD1 (6 bases). The V gene's germline CDR1 is SNHLY and CDR2 FYNNEI. Trimming shortened V by 6 bases and J by 1 base, and 16 bases separated the two germline ends. The CDR3 loop spans 15 amino acids. In DNA, the CDR3 is TGTGCCAGCAGCCTCGAGCGTGGACAGTCCTACGAGCAGTACTTC. Translated, it gives CASSLERGQSYEQYF.

This rearrangement joins TRBV6-5 to TRBJ2-4; D uncertain. Per germline, CDR1 MNHEY and CDR2 SVGAGI. The CDR3 consists of 13 residues. V lost 6 bases to trimming and J lost 6 bases, with 12 bases between them. CDR3 coding DNA: TGTGCCAGCAGGCCCCCGGCGTTAAACATTCAGTACTTC. This sequence encodes CASRPPALNIQYF.

On this clone: Other DNA sequences in the sample encode the same CDR3. The chain is built from TRBV7-9 and TRBJ1-1; 7 bases line up with TRBD1. The CDR3 covers 14 residues. The V gene end was trimmed by 5 bases and the J gene end by 0 bases; junction bases not matched to a gene: 3. Germline V gene data show CDR1 as SEHNR and CDR2 as FQNEAQ (reference sequence). The CDR3 DNA is TGTGCCAGCAGCGCCGGGACAGTGAACACTGAAGCTTTCTTT. This translates into CASSAGTVNTEAFF.

This clone has a single count. This CDR3 is CASSGFGKGTDTQYF. The CDR3 nucleotides read TGCGCCAGCAGCGGATTCGGGAAAGGCACAGATACGCAGTATTTT. This chain connects TRBV5-1 to TRBJ2-3; D perhaps matches TRBD2 (5 bases). V was cut by 4 bases and J by 1 base, with 13 bases left in between. Germline V gives CDR1 SGHRS, CDR2 YFSETQ. This CDR3 has 15 amino acids.

This clone was found once. The genes are TRBV11-3 and TRBJ2-7; 7 bases line up with TRBD1. The length of the CDR3 is 16 residues. V lost 6 bases and J lost 5; bases outside the gene matches: 16. CDR1 SGHNT and CDR2 YENEEA come from the germline V gene. This CDR3 reads CASRARDRLVGDEQYF. For the CDR3, the DNA is TGTGCCAGCAGGGCTCGGGACAGACTCGTTGGGGACGAGCAGTACTTC.

The chain couples TRBV5-1 to TRBJ1-4; D might be TRBD1 (6 bases). CDR3 length: 13 amino acids. With 5 bases removed from V and 10 bases from J, the gap between germline ends came to 15 bases. Germline values: CDR1 SGHRS, CDR2 YFSETQ. DNA for the CDR3: TGCGCCAGCAGTTCAGGACAGTACGGAAAACTGTTTTTT. Amino acids: CASSSGQYGKLFF.